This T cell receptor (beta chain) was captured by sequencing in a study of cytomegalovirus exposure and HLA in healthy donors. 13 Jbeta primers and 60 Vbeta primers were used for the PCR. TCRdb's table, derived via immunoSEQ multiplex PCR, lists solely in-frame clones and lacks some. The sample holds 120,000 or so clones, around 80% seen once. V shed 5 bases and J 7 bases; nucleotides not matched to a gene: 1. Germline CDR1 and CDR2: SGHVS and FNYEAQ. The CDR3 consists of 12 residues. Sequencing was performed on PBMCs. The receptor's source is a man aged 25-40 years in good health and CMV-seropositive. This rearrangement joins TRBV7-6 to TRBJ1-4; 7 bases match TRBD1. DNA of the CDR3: TGTGCCAGCAGCCCAGGGGGTGAAAAACTGTTTTTT. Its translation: CASSPGGEKLFF. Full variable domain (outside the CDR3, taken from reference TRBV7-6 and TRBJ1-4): GAGVSQSPRYKVTKRGQDVALRCDPISGHVSLYWYRQALGQGPEFLTYFNYEAQQDKSGLPNDRFSAERPEGSISTLTIQRTEQRDSAMYRCASSPGGEKLFFGSGTQLSVL.